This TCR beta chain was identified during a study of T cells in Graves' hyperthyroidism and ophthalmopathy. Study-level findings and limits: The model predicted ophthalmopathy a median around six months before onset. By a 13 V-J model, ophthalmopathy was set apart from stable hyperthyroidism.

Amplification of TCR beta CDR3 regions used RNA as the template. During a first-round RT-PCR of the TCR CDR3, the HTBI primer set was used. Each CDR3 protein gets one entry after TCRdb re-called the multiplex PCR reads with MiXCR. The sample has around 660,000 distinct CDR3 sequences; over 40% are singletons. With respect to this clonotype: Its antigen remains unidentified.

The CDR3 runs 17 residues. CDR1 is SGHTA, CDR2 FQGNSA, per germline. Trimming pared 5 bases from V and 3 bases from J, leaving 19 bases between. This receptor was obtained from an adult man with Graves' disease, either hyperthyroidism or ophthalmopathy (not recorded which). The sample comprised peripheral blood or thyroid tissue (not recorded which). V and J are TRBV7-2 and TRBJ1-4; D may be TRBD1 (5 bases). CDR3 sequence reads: CASSPPGPPLPNEKLFF. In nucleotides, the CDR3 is TGTGCCAGCAGCCCTCCGGGACCGCCGTTACCTAATGAAAAACTGTTTTTT.